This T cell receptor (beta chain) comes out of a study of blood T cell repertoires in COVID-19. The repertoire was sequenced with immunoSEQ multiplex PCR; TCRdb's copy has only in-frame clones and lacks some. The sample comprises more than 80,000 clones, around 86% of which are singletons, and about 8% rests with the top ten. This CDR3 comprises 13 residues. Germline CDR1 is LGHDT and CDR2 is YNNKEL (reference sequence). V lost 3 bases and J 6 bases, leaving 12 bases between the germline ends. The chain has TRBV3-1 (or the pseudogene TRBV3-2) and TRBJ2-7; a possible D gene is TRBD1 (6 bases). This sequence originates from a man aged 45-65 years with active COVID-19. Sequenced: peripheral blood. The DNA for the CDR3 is TGTGCCAGCAGCCAGACAGGCTTCGGCGAGCAGTACTTC. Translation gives CASSQTGFGEQYF.